This T cell receptor (beta chain) was sequenced in a study of T cell repertoires in cytomegalovirus infection. Study observations and caveats: Dominant in the ex vivo response were TCR beta clonotypes restricted by HLA-C and specific for CMV.

With regard to this clonotype: Its antigen is unknown. A much larger clonotype is one base distant, so this may be a read error.

TCRdb processed the reads anew with MiXCR; each CDR3 protein has one entry. The sample lists roughly 600,000 distinct CDR3 sequences; 20% to 25% were seen once. This CDR3 comprises 15 residues. V lost 6 bases, J lost 1 base, and 6 bases stayed unmatched. The sequencing input was CD8+ T cells from PBMCs. The clonotype originates from a human donor in good health (CMV status not recorded). Some clones in this sample may be carry-over from other donors' samples. The chain employs TRBV12-3 or TRBV12-4 and TRBJ2-5, with 9 bases aligning to TRBD2. The CDR3 nucleotides are TGTGCCAGCAGAGAGACTAGCGGAAGCCAAGAGACCCAGTACTTC. The encoded protein is CASRETSGSQETQYF.